The 13 T cell receptor beta chains below come from one sample, sequenced in a study of shared clonotypes between healthy human individuals (dated by TCRdb to about 2020). CD8 naive samples consisted of CD45RO-negative cells that were positively selected for CCR7, yielding a CD45RA+CCR7+ population without TemRA cells. The protocol used for the library was the immunoSEQ multiplex PCR assay. The source is immuneACCESS, and TCRdb retained only in-frame sequences with V and J called. Part of the clones is not carried over; for the studies checked, unresolved V genes explain less than half of this, and the remainder is unexplained. This sample comprises fewer than 1 million clones, 90% to 97% of them detected only once. Less than 0.25% of the sample is held by the ten biggest clonotypes. Sequencing used naive CD8+ T cells sorted from blood. This specimen's cell subset or site label, per the study, means: CD45RA+CCR7+. The receptors derive from a man aged 25 to 45 in good health.

The V call is TRBV29-1, the J call TRBJ2-2; D not certain. V gave up 7 bases and J gave up 5 bases, with 11 bases separating them. The CDR3 extends over 12 amino acids. From germline, CDR1 is SQVTM and CDR2 ANQGSEA. The CDR3 region is CSARALTGELFF. As DNA, the CDR3 is TGCAGCGCACGGGCTCTGACCGGGGAGCTGTTTTTT.

The chain links TRBV14 to TRBJ2-1, with D perhaps TRBD1 (6 bases). This CDR3 has 16 amino acids. V was trimmed by 0 bases and J by 4 bases, leaving 13 bases between them. Germline V gene sequence: CDR1 SGHDN, CDR2 FVKESK. The CDR3 is CASSQDPDQGYNEQFF. CDR3 DNA sequence: TGTGCCAGCAGCCAAGACCCGGACCAGGGGTACAATGAGCAGTTCTTC.

The DNA of the CDR3 is TGTGCCAGCAGCTCCGGGACTAGCGGGAGGGCGGCCTACGAGCAGTACTTC. This sequence encodes CASSSGTSGRAAYEQYF. The chain uses TRBV7-6 and TRBJ2-7; 16 bases are shared with TRBD2. Trimming removed 4 bases from V and 2 bases from J; junction bases left unmatched: 5. The CDR3 covers 17 residues. Germline loops: CDR1 SGHVS, CDR2 FNYEAQ.

The rearrangement joins TRBV28 to TRBJ2-7; D ambiguous. The CDR3 spans 13 residues. The V gene lost 3 bases and the J gene lost 5 bases, with 11 bases spanning the gap. Germline V gives CDR1 MDHEN, CDR2 SYDVKM. The chain's CDR3 is CASSFSGFNEQYF. In DNA, the CDR3 is TGTGCCAGCAGTTTTAGTGGTTTTAACGAGCAGTACTTC.

CDR3 sequence: CASSLRDRELAGVIEQFF. The CDR3 nucleotides read TGTGCCAGCAGCCTACGGGACAGGGAACTAGCGGGAGTTATTGAGCAGTTCTTC. The rearrangement joins TRBV5-6 to TRBJ2-1; 11 bases are shared with TRBD2. Looked up from germline, CDR1 is SGHDT and CDR2 is YYEEEE. CDR3 length: 18 residues. V trimming: 4 bases; J trimming: 9 bases; junction bases outside the gene matches: 18.

V and J are TRBV9 and TRBJ2-3; TRBD2 matches 7 bases. Germline assignment: CDR1 SGDLS and CDR2 YYNGEE. This CDR3 comprises 14 residues. The V segment lost 0 bases and the J segment 6 bases; nucleotides outside the gene matches: 4. The CDR3 loop reads CASSVELARDTQYF. CDR3 DNA sequence: TGTGCCAGCAGCGTAGAACTAGCGCGGGATACGCAGTATTTT.

V gene TRBV28 combines with J gene TRBJ2-1, with TRBD2 as a possible D gene (5 bases). Deletions cut 7 bases from V and 3 bases from J, with 13 bases between. Germline V gene sequence: CDR1 MDHEN, CDR2 SYDVKM. This CDR3 region has 14 residues. The CDR3 region has the DNA TGTGCCAGCACACCGGGAAATAGCTACAATGAGCAGTTCTTC. It codes for CASTPGNSYNEQFF.

In nucleotides, the CDR3 is TGCAGCGTTCAGGGCAACAGGGATGGCTACACCTTC. Translation: CSVQGNRDGYTF. The V and J genes are TRBV29-1 and TRBJ1-2; D possibly corresponds to TRBD1 (6 bases). CDR3 length: 12 residues. Trimming took off 5 bases at V and 6 bases at J, with 13 bases between the two ends. Germline CDR1 SQVTM, CDR2 ANQGSEA.

This chain uses TRBV7-9 with TRBJ2-1; maybe TRBD1 (6 bases). Germline loops: CDR1 SEHNR, CDR2 FQNEAQ (reference sequence). Trimming cost V 8 bases and J 6 bases, with 11 bases left between them. The CDR3 consists of 12 residues. CDR3 amino acids: CASETGSNEQFF. CDR3 in DNA: TGTGCCAGCGAAACAGGGTCCAATGAGCAGTTCTTC.

The chain joins TRBV7-9 to TRBJ2-4; 8 bases map to TRBD1. V lost 5 bases and J lost 7; bases outside the gene matches: 16. The germline V gene encodes CDR1 SEHNR and CDR2 FQNEAQ (reference sequence). CDR3 length: 17 residues. The CDR3 region has the DNA TGTGCCAGCAGCCTCTTCGGACAGGGTGTCGATTTGAACATTCAGTACTTC. Encoded protein: CASSLFGQGVDLNIQYF.

The chain carries TRBV2 and TRBJ2-1; no clear D. Germline lookup yields CDR1 SNHLY and CDR2 FYNNEI. Trimming removed 3 bases from V and 7 bases from J, with 16 bases in between. The CDR3 is 15 residues long. The CDR3 nucleotides read TGTGCCAGCAGTGATGAACGGGTAGATGTGAATGAGCAGTTCTTC. Translated: CASSDERVDVNEQFF.

The genes are TRBV28 and TRBJ2-2; TRBD2 matches at 8 bases. V dropped 5 bases and J dropped 5; count of bases not matched to a gene: 4. The CDR3 runs 14 residues. Germline assignment: CDR1 MDHEN and CDR2 SYDVKM. CDR3 residues: CASSMVAGTGELFF. The DNA of the CDR3 is TGTGCCAGCAGTATGGTAGCGGGGACCGGGGAGCTGTTTTTT.

The chain carries TRBV19 and TRBJ2-7; 7 bases match TRBD1. The CDR3 sequence is 18 residues long. The germline CDR1 and CDR2 sequences are LNHDA and SQIVND (reference sequence). V was pared by 1 base and J by 4 bases, with 16 bases of the junction left unmatched. CDR3 amino acids: CASSIVARGQGEHYEQYF. DNA of the CDR3: TGTGCCAGTAGTATAGTAGCTAGGGGGCAGGGGGAACATTACGAGCAGTACTTC.